This is a list of T cell receptor beta chains from one sample in a study of tumor and adjacent non-tumor tissue in lung cancer. TCRdb analysed the multiplex PCR reads with MiXCR anew, one entry per CDR3 protein. The sample lists about 75,000 distinct CDR3 sequences; roughly 80% were seen once. Sequenced sample: lung tumor tissue. These TCRs come from a woman in her forties or fifties with non-small cell lung cancer. CDR3s include the opening cysteine and the closing phenylalanine or tryptophan. A D gene is named only where the DNA matches it firmly. A clone size is listed for some rows: how often the clone was seen (once, few, many), or a class if it is expanded.

>few|-|TRBV7-3|TRBJ2-2|13
TGTGCCAGCCAAAGTCAGGGAACCGGGGAGCTGTTTTTT
CASQSQGTGELFF
>-|-|TRBV29-1|TRBJ2-1|13
TGCAGCGTCTTAGAGGGTGACTACAATGAGCAGTTCTTC
CSVLEGDYNEQFF
>-|-|TRBV6-5|TRBJ2-1|16
TGTGCCAGCAGTTACTACTTTAGGGGGGCTTATTATGAGCAGTTCTTC
CASSYYFRGAYYEQFF
>-|TRBD2|TRBV29-1|TRBJ2-1|14
TGCAGCGTTGTTCGGGGACTAGCTGACGATGAGGAGTGCTTC
CSVVRGLADDEECF
>-|-|TRBV6-5|TRBJ2-5|16
TGTGCCAGCAGTCCTTTCCCGGCCAGATTCCAAGAGACCCGGTACTTC
CASSPFPARFQETRYF
>many|-|TRBV5-1|TRBJ2-6|14
TGCGCCAGCAGCGCGAGCTCTGGGGCCAACGTCCTGACTTTC
CASSASSGANVLTF
>-|TRBD2|TRBV6-6|TRBJ2-1|16
TGTGTCAGCAGTTATGACGGCGGGAGCTCCTACAATGAGCAGCTCTTC
CVSSYDGGSSYNEQLF
>-|TRBD2|TRBV11-2|TRBJ2-7|16
TGTGGCAGCAGCTTACACTCCAGCGGGAGACTTAGCGAGCATTATTTC
CGSSLHSSGRLSEHYF
>once|TRBD2|TRBV5-1|TRBJ2-7|15
TGCGCCAGCAGCTACAGACTAGCGGGTATCTACGAGCAGTACTTC
CASSYRLAGIYEQYF
>many|TRBD1|TRBV6-6|TRBJ1-5|14
TGTGCCTCCCAGGGGGGGGATAGCAATCAGCCCCAGCATTTT
CASQGGDSNQPQHF
>-|-|TRBV12-3/TRBV12-4|TRBJ1-5|14
TGTGCTAGCAGTTTCCCGGTGGGGGTACAGCCCCAGCGTTTT
CASSFPVGVQPQRF
>-|-|TRBV29-1|TRBJ2-7|12
TGCAGCGTTGATTCCAGTCTGGGCCAGCAGTACTTC
CSVDSSLGQQYF
>many|-|TRBV28|TRBJ2-5|13
TGTGCCAGCAGTACAGAGGAATGGGGGACCCAGTACTTC
CASSTEEWGTQYF
>-|-|TRBV6-5|TRBJ2-1|14
TGTGCCAGCAGTGGTCGGAGCTCCTACGATGAGCAATTCTTC
CASSGRSSYDEQFF
>-|-|TRBV6-1|TRBJ2-2|14
TGTGCCAGTAAGTTAACGGCGAACACCGGGGAGCTGTTTTTT
CASKLTANTGELFF
>-|-|TRBV12-3/TRBV12-4|TRBJ2-5|14
TGTGCCAGCAGTTTATTCGCTTTGCAAGAGACTCAGTACTTC
CASSLFALQETQYF
>-|-|TRBV6-5|TRBJ1-5|14
TGTGCCAGCAGCCCGGACAAGACAAATCGGCCCCAGCATTTT
CASSPDKTNRPQHF
>many|-|TRBV21-1|TRBJ2-3|10
TGTGCCAGCAGCAGCCGGGGGCAGTATTTT
CASSSRGQYF
>many|-|TRBV28|TRBJ2-3|14
TGTGCCAGCAGCTCGGGACGCCTCACAGATACGCAGTATTTT
CASSSGRLTDTQYF
>-|-|TRBV6-1|TRBJ2-6|15
TGTGCCAGCAGTGAACGGTTCGCTGGGGCCAACGTCCTGACTTTC
CASSERFAGANVLTF
>-|-|TRBV11-2|TRBJ1-5|15
TGTGCCAGCATCTTAACTGAAAGAGGCGGACCGCTCCAGCATTTT
CASILTERGGPLQHF
>-|TRBD1|TRBV6-1|TRBJ2-4|18
TGTGCCAGCAGTTGGCCAAGGACAGGATATATTGTCAAAAACATTCAGTACTTC
CASSWPRTGYIVKNIQYF
>-|-|TRBV12-5|TRBJ2-1|15
TGTGCTAGTGGTTTGTCCCCCGGGACACATGATGTGCAGCTCTTC
CASGLSPGTHDVQLF
>-|TRBD1|TRBV7-9|TRBJ2-7|16
TGTGCCAGCTGCTTGGACCGACAGGGACAAAGCTACGAGCAGCACTTC
CASCLDRQGQSYEQHF